This entry concerns a single TCR beta chain. The antigen is undetermined. The use of a sample-barcoded 5' primer and a J-beta primer mix characterized a second PCR of roughly 6 to 11 cycles. TCRdb passed the 5' RACE reads through MiXCR, listing each CDR3 protein once. The profile shows 600,000 or so distinct CDR3 sequences, around 31% of them singletons. These data are taken from a study of blood T cells in healthy people across ages. General observations from the study: Among long-lived donors, naive CD4+ cells were more numerous and diversity higher than in aged donors. TCR beta diversity per million T cells fell roughly linearly with age.

Investigators took roughly 9.5 milliliters of peripheral blood from every donor. With each sample, at least 6 micrograms of total RNA were extracted. Germline V CDR1 and CDR2: SGHRS, YFSETQ. CDR3 length: 17 amino acids. Unmatched junction bases numbered 4, after V lost 0 bases and J lost 4 bases. The chain carries TRBV5-1 and TRBJ2-6; TRBD1 matches at 10 bases. Sequenced material: blood. This sequence originates from an elderly woman in good health. CDR3 DNA sequence: TGCGCCAGCAGCTTGGGACAGGGGGCTCTGGGGGCCAACGTCCTGACTTTC. Its protein product is CASSLGQGALGANVLTF.